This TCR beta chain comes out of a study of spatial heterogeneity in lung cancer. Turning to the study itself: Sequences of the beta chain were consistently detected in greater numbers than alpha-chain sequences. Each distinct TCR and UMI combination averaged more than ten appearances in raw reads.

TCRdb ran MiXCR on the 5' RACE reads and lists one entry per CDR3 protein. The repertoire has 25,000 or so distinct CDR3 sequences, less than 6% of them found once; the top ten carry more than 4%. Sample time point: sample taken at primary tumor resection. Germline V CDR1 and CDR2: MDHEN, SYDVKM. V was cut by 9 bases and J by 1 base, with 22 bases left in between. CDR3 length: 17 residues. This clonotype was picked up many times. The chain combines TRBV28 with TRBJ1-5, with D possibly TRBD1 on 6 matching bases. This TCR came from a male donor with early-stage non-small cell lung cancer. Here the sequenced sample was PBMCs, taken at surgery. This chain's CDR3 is CASNPRGGALSNQPQHF. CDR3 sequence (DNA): TGTGCCAGTAACCCACGGGGGGGGGCTTTAAGCAATCAGCCCCAGCATTTT.